What follows is one T cell receptor beta chain and its context. PCR employed 60 Vbeta and 13 Jbeta primers. Assay used: immunoSEQ multiplex PCR; TCRdb lists only in-frame clones, some missing. The table includes around 200,000 clones, 65% to 85% detected once. The sample belongs to a study of cytomegalovirus exposure and HLA in healthy donors. The receptor's source is a man aged 50-59 years in good health and CMV-seronegative. The sample consisted of PBMCs.

CDR3 amino acids: CASSLLLLAGLYNEQFF. The CDR3 DNA is TGTGCCAGCAGCCTCCTCCTCCTAGCGGGGCTTTACAATGAGCAGTTCTTC. The chain is built from TRBV7-3 and TRBJ2-1; 9 nucleotides align to TRBD2. The trim removed 5 bases at V and 4 bases at J, leaving 12 bases unmatched. The germline CDR1 and CDR2 sequences are SGHTA and FQGTGA. This CDR3 is 17 amino acids long.